This T cell receptor (beta chain) was identified during a study of blood T cell repertoires in COVID-19. Looking at the study overall: PBMCs, B-cell-depleted T cells, or T cells provided the cDNA or gDNA that made up the material.

The table came from immunoSEQ multiplex PCR; TCRdb's copy has only in-frame clones and leaves some out. The sample lists some 370,000 clones, around 92% occurring once. The V and J ends lost 2 bases and 7 bases, in that order; junction bases with no gene match: 9. Germline V gene data show CDR1 as SGHTA and CDR2 as FQGNSA. This CDR3 is built from 15 residues. The chain recombines TRBV7-2 with TRBJ2-5, with 8 positions matching TRBD2. The sequence came from a man aged 40-49 years with acute or convalescent COVID-19. The sequencing sample was made of peripheral blood. The CDR3, as DNA: TGTGCCAGCAGCTTATTTGGGACTAGTGGTGGGACCCAGTACTTC. This encodes CASSLFGTSGGTQYF.